This T cell receptor (beta chain) was sequenced for a study of T cells in Graves' hyperthyroidism and ophthalmopathy. In its sample, this clonotype was seen many times. Amplified TCR beta CDR3 regions came from RNA transcripts. A first-round RT-PCR of the TCR CDR3 used the HTBI primer set. TCRdb recomputed calls from the multiplex PCR reads with MiXCR, one row per CDR3 protein. The sample has about 410,000 distinct CDR3 sequences; roughly 14% are singletons. The length of the CDR3 is 16 residues. Looked up from germline, CDR1 is SEHNR and CDR2 is FQNEAQ (reference sequence). Losses at the gene ends were 5 bases for V and 4 bases for J; bases not matched to a gene: 7.

Sequenced sample: blood. The clonotype comes from a man younger than 35 with Graves' ophthalmopathy. The chain has TRBV7-9 and TRBJ2-7, with 14 bases identical to TRBD2. As DNA, the CDR3 is TGTGCCAGCAGCCCGACTAGCGGGAGGGCCCTGTACGAGCAGTACTTC. Protein product: CASSPTSGRALYEQYF.